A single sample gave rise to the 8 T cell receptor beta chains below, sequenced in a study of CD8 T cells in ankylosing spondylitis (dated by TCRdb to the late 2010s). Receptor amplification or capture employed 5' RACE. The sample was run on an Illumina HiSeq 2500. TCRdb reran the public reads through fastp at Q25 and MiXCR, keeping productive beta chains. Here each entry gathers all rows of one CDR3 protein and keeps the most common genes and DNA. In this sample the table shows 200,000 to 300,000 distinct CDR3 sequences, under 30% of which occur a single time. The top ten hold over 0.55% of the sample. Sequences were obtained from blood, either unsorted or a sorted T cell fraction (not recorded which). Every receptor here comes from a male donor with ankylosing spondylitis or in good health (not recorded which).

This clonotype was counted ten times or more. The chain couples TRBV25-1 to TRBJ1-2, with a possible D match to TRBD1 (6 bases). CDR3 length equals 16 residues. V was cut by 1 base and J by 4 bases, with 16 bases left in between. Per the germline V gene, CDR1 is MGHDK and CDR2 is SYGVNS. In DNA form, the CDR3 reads TGTGCCAGCAGTGAATGGGCCACAGGGTTGATCTATGGCTACACCTTC. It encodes CASSEWATGLIYGYTF.

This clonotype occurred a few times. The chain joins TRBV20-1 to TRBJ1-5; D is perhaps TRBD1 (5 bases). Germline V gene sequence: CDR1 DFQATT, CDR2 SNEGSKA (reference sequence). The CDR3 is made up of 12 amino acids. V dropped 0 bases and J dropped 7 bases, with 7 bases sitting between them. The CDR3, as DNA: TGCAGTGCTAGAGATGAGGGGCAGCCCCAGCATTTT. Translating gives CSARDEGQPQHF.

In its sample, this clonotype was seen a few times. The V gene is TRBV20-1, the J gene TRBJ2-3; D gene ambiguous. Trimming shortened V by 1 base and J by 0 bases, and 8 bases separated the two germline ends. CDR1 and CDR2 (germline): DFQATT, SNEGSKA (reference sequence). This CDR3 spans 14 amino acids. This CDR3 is CSARALGSTDTQYF. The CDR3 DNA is TGCAGTGCTAGAGCCCTCGGAAGCACAGATACGCAGTATTTT.

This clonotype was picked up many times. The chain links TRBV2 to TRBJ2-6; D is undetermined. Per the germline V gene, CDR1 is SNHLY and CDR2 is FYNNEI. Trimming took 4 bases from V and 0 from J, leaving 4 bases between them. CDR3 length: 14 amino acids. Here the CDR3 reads CASSAVSGANVLTF. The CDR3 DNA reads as TGTGCCAGCAGTGCCGTCTCTGGGGCCAACGTCCTGACTTTC.

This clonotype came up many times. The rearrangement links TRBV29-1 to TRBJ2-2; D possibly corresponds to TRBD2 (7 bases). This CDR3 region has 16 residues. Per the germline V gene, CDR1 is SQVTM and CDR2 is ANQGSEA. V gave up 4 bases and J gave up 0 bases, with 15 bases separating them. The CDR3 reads CSVVGGATTNTGELFF. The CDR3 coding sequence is TGCAGCGTTGTGGGGGGGGCTACTACGAACACCGGGGAGCTGTTTTTT.

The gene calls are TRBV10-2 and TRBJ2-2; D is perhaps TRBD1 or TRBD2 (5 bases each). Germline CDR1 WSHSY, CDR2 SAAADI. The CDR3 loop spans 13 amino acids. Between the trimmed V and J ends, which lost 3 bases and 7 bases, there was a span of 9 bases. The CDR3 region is CASSDGAIGELFF. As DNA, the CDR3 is TGCGCCAGCAGTGACGGGGCTATCGGGGAGCTGTTTTTT.

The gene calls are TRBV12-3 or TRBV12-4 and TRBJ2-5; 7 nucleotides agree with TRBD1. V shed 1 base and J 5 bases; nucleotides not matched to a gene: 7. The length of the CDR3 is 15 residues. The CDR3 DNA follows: TGTGCCAGCAGTTTAGGGCAGGGGGTGTTCGAGACCCAGTACTTC. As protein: CASSLGQGVFETQYF.

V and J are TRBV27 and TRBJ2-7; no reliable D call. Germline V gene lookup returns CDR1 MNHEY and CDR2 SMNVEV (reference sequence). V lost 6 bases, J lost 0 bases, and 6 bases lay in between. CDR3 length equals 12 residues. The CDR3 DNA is TGTGCCAGCAGAGGACCCTCCTACGAGCAGTACTTC. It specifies CASRGPSYEQYF.